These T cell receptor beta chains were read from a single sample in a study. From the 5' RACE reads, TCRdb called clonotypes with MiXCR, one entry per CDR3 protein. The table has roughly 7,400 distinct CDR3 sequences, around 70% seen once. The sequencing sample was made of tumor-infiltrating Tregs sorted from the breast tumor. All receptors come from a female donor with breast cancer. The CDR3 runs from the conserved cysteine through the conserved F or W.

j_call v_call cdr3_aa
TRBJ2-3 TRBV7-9 CASTRTSGDTDTQYF
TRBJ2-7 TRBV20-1 CSAADAYEQYF
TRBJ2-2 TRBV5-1 CASSLEQGAHGGELFF
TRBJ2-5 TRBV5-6 CASSLDLFAETQYF
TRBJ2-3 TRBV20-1 CSALRGGRADMQYF
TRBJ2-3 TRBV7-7 CASSLTGADTQYF
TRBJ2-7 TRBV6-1 CASSEGNTSGGDEQYF
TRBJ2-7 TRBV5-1 CASSPRQGGYEQYF
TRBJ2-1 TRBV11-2 CASSLLSGIEQFF
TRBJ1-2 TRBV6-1 CASSEVWTDGYTF
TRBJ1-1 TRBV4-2 CASSQEAAEAFF
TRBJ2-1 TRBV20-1 CSAKGGNEQFF
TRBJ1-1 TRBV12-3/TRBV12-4 CASSLVGGEAFF
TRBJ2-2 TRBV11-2 CASSFTGGIGTGELFF
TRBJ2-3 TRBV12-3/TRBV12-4 CASSLLDRTDTQYF
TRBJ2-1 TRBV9 CASSVTSGIYNEQFF
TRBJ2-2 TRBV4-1 CASSQVQGATGELFF
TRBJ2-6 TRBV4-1 CASSHDRGGTVLTF
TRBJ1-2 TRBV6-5 CASSTQGYDGYTF
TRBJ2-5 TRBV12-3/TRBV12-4 CASSLIAGGTETQYF
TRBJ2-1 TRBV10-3 CAILAGENNEQFF
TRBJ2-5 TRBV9 CASSPHDAVGAETQYF